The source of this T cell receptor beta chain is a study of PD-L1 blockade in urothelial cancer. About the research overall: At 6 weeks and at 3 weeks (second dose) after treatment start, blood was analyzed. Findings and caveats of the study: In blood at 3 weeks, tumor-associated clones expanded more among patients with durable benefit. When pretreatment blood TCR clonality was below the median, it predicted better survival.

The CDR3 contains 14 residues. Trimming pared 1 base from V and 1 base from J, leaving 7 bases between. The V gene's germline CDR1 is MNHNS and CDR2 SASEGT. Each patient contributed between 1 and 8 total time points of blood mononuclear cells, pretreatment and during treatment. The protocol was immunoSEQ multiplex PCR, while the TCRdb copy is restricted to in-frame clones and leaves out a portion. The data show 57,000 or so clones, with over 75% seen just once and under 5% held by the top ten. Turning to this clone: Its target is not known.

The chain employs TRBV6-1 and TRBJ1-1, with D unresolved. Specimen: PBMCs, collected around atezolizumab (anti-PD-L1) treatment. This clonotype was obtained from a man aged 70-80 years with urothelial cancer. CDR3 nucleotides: TGTGCCAGCAGTGAAGTCTACCAGAACACTGAAGCTTTCTTT. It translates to CASSEVYQNTEAFF.